The clone carrying this T cell receptor (beta chain) was counted once. These data are taken from a study of blood T cell repertoires in COVID-19. Study-level information: The cDNA or gDNA used as material had been derived from T cells, B-cell-depleted T cells, or PBMCs.

The V and J ends lost 8 bases and 2 bases respectively, with 13 bases between them. The length of the CDR3 is 14 residues. The germline gives CDR1 MGHDK, CDR2 SYGVNS. Under the authors' procedure: Researchers report that nucleated cell counts were estimated from reference gene primer amplification. Assay: immunoSEQ multiplex PCR; the TCRdb copy retains only in-frame clones and omits some. D and trimming come from the DNA, and the V and J calls and clone size come from that table. The table shows 95,000 to 150,000 clones, with 86% occurring only once. The source of this sequence is a man in his forties with acute or convalescent COVID-19. Material: peripheral blood. The chain links TRBV25-1 to TRBJ2-1; no firm D call. CDR3 sequence reads: CASLKSETYNEQFF. The CDR3 coding sequence is TGTGCCAGCCTAAAGAGCGAGACCTACAATGAGCAGTTCTTC. The entire variable domain, with the rest obtained from reference TRBV25-1 and TRBJ2-1, is as follows: EADIYQTPRYLVIGTGKKITLECSQTMGHDKMYWYQQDPGMELHLIHYSYGVNSTEKGDLSSESTVSRIRTEHFPLTLESARPSHTSQYLCASLKSETYNEQFFGPGTRLTVL.